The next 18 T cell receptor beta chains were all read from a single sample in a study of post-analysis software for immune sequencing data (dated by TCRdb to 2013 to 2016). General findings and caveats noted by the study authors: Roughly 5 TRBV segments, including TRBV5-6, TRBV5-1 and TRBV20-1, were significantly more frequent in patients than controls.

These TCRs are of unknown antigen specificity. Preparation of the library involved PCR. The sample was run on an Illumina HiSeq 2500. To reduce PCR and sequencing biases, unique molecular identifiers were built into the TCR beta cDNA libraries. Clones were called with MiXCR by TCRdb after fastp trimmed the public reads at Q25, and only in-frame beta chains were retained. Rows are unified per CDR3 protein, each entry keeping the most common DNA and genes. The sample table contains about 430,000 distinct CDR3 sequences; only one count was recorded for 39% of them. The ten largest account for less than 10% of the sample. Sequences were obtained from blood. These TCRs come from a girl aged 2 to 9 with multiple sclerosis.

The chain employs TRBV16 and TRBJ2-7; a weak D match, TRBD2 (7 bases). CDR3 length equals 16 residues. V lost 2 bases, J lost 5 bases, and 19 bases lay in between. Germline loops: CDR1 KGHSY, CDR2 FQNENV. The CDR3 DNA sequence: TGTGCCAGCAGCCAAGGACGGGGGGCTCGCCTCCACGAGCAGTACTTC. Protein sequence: CASSQGRGARLHEQYF.

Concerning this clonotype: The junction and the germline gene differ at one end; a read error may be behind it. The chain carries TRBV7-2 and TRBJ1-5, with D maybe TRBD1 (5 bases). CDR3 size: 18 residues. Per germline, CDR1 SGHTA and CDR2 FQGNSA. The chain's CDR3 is CACSLVGGAGNSNQPQHF. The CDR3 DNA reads TGTGCCTGCAGCTTAGTTGGGGGAGCAGGTAATAGCAATCAGCCCCAGCATTTT.

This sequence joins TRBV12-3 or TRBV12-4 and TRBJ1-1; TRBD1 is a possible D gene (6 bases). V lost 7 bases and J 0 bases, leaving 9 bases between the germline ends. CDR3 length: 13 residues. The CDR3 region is CASTRGMNTEAFF. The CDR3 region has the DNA TGTGCCAGCACCAGGGGTATGAACACTGAAGCTTTCTTT.

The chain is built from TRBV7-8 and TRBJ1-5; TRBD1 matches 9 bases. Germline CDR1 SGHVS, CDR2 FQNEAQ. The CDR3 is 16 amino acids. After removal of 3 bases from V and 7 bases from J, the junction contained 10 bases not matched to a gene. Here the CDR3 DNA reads TGTGCCAGCAGCTTCTTTTACAGGGGGCATTGGCAGCCCCAGCATTTT. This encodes CASSFFYRGHWQPQHF.

The CDR3 nucleotides are TGTGCCAGCTCAGTACAGGGTCTAGATCAGCCCCAGCATTTT. Translation gives CASSVQGLDQPQHF. The chain employs TRBV18 and TRBJ1-5; maybe TRBD1 (6 bases). The CDR3 is 14 amino acids. Trimming removed 5 bases from V and 5 bases from J, with 13 bases in between. From germline, CDR1 is KGHSH and CDR2 LQKENI.

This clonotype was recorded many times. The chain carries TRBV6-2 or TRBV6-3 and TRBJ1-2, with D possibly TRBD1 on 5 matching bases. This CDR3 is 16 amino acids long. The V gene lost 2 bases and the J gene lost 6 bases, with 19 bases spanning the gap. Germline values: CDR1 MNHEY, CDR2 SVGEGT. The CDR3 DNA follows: TGTGCCAGCAGTTACCCAGAGCGGTTGGGGCATGATGGCTACACCTTC. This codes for CASSYPERLGHDGYTF.

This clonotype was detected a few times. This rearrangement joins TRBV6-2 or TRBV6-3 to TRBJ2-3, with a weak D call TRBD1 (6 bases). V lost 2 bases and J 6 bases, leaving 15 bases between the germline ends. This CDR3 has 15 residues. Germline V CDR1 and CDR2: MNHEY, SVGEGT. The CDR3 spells CASSYPQGPLDTQYF. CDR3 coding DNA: TGTGCCAGCAGTTACCCACAGGGACCCTTGGATACGCAGTATTTT.

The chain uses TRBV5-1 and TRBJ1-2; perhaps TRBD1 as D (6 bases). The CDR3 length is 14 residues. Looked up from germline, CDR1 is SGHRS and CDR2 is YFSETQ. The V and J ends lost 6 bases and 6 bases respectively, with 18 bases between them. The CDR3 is CASTFLRGKNGYTF. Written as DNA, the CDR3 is TGCGCCAGCACTTTCCTCAGGGGCAAGAATGGCTACACCTTC.

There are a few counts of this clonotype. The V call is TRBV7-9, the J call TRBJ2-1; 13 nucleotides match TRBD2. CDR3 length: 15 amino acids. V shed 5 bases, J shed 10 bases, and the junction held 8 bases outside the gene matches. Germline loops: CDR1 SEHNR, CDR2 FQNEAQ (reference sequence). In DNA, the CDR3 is TGTGCCAGCAGCCGACGGGCGGGACTAGCGGGAGAGCAGTTCTTC. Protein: CASSRRAGLAGEQFF. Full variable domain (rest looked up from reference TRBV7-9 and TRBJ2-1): DTGVSQNPRHKITKRGQNVTFRCDPISEHNRLYWYRQTLGQGPEFLTYFQNEAQLEKSRLLSDRFSAERPKGSFSTLEIQRTEQGDSAMYLCASSRRAGLAGEQFFGPGTRLTVL.

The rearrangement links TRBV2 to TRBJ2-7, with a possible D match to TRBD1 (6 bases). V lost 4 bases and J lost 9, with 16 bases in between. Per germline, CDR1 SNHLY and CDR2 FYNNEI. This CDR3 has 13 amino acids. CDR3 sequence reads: CASSVRQVDWQYF. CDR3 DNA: TGTGCCAGCAGTGTCCGACAGGTCGATTGGCAGTACTTC.

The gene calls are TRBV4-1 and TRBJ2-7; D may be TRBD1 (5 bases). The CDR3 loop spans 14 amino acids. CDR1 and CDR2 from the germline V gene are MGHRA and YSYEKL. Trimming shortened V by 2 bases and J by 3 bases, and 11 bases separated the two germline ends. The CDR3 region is CASSQIPGYYEQYF. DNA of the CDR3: TGCGCCAGCAGCCAAATCCCAGGGTACTACGAGCAGTACTTC.

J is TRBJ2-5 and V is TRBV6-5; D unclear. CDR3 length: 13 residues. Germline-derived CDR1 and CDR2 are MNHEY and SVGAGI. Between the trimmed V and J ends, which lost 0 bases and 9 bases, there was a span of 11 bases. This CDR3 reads CASSYSKRTAQYF. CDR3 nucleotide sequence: TGTGCCAGCAGTTACTCGAAGCGAACCGCCCAGTACTTC.

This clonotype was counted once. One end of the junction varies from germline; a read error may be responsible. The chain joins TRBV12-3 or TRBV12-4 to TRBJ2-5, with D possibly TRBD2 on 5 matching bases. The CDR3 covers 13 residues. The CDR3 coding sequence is TGTGCCAGCAGGTTAGCCAGGAGGGAGACCCAGTACTTC. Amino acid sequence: CASRLARRETQYF.

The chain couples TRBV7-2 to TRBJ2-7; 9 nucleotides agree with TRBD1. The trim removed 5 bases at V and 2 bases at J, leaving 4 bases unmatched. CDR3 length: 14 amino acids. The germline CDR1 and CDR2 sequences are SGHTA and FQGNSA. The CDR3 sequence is CASSHRGQAYEQYF. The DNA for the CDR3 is TGTGCCAGCAGCCACAGGGGGCAGGCCTACGAGCAGTACTTC.

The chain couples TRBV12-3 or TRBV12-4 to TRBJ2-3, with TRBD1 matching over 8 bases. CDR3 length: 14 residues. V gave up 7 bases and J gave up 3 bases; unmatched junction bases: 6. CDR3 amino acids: CASNRDRWTDTQYF. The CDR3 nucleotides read TGTGCCAGCAACCGGGACAGGTGGACAGATACGCAGTATTTT.

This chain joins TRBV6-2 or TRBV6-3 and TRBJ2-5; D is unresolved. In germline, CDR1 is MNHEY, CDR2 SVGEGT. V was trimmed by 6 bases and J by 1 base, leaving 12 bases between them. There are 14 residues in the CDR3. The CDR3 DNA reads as TGTGCCAGCAGCCCCGAACAGCCCCAAGAGACCCAGTACTTC. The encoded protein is CASSPEQPQETQYF.

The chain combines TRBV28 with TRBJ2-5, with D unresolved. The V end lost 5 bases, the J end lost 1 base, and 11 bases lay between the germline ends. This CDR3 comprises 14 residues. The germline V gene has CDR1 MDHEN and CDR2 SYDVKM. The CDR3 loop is CASSRSPPQETQYF. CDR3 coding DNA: TGTGCCAGCAGTCGCAGCCCCCCCCAAGAGACCCAGTACTTC.

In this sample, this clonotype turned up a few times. Written as DNA, the CDR3 is TGTGCCATCTCATTAGGACTAGCGGTAGATACGCAGTATTTT. The encoded protein is CAISLGLAVDTQYF. The chain employs TRBV6-6 and TRBJ2-3, with 10 bases aligning to TRBD2. CDR1 is MNHNY and CDR2 is SVGAGI in the germline V gene (reference sequence). The CDR3 loop spans 14 amino acids. J was trimmed by 5 bases and V by 10 bases; bases with no gene match: 9.